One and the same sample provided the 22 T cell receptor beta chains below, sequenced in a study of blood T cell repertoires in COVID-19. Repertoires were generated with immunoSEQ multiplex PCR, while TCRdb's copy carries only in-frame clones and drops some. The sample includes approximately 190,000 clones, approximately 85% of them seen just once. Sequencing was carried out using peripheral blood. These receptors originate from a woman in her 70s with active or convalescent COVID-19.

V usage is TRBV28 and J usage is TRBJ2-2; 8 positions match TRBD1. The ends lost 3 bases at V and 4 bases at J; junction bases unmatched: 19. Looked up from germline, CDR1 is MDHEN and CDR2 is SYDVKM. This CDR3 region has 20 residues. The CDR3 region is CASSLRLGSRGLGFTGELFF. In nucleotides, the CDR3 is TGTGCCAGCAGTTTGAGGTTGGGATCCAGGGGGCTCGGGTTCACCGGGGAGCTGTTTTTT.

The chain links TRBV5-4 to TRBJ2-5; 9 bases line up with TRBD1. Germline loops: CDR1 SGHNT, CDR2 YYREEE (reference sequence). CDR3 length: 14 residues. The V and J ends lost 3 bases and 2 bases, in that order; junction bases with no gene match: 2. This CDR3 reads CASSSGQGQETQYF. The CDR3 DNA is TGTGCCAGCAGCTCGGGACAGGGTCAAGAGACCCAGTACTTC.

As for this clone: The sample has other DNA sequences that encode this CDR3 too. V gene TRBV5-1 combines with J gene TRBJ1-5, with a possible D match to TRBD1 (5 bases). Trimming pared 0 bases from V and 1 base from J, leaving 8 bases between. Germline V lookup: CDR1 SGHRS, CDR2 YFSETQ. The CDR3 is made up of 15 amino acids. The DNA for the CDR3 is TGCGCCAGCAGCTTGGAAGGGGCCAGCAATCAGCCCCAGCATTTT. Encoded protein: CASSLEGASNQPQHF.

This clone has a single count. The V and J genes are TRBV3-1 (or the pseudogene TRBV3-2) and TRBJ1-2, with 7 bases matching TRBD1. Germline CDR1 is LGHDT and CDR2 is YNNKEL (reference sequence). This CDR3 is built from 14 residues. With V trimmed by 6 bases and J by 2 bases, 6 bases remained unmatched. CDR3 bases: TGTGCCAGCAGGTTACAGGGGTCAAACTATGGCTACACCTTC. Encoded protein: CASRLQGSNYGYTF.

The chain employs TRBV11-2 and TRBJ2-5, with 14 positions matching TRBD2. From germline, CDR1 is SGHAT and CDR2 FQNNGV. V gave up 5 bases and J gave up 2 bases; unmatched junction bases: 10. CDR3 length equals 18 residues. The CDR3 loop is CASSLGTSGRVGQETQYF. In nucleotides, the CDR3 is TGTGCCAGCAGCCTAGGGACTAGCGGGAGAGTGGGACAAGAGACCCAGTACTTC.

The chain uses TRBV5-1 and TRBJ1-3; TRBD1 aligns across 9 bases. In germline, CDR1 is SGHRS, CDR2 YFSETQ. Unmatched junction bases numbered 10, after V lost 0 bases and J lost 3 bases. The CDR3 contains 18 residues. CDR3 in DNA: TGCGCCAGCAGCTTGGTCCCAGGGACAGGGACGGGTGGAAACACCATATATTTT. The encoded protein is CASSLVPGTGTGGNTIYF.

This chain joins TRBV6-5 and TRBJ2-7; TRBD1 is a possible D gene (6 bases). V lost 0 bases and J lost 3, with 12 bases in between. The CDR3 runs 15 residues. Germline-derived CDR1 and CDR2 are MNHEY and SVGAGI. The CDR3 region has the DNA TGTGCCAGCAGTTACTCAACAGGGTGGGACTACGAGCAGTACTTC. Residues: CASSYSTGWDYEQYF.

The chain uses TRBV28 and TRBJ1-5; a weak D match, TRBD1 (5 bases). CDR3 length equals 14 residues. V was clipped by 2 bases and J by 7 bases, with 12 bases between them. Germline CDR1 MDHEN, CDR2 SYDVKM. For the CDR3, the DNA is TGTGCCAGCAGTTTACGGGGGGGAATACAGCCCCAGCATTTT. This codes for CASSLRGGIQPQHF.

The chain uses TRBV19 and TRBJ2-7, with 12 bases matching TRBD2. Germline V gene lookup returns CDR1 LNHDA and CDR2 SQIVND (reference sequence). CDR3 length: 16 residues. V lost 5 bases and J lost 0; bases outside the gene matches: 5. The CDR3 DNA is TGTGCCAGTAGTGTGCCGACTAGCGGGGGCTCCTACGAGCAGTACTTC. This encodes CASSVPTSGGSYEQYF. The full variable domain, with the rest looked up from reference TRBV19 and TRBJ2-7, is DGGITQSPKYLFRKEGQNVTLSCEQNLNHDAMYWYRQDPGQGLRLIYYSQIVNDFQKGDIAEGYSVSREKKESFPLTVTSAQKNPTAFYLCASSVPTSGGSYEQYFGPGTRLTVT.

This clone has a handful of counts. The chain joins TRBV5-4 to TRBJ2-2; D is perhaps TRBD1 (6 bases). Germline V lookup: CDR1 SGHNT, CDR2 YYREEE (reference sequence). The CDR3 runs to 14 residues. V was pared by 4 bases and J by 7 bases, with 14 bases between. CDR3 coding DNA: TGTGCCAGCAGCCGGACTGCCAGGGGCGGGGAGCTGTTTTTT. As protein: CASSRTARGGELFF.

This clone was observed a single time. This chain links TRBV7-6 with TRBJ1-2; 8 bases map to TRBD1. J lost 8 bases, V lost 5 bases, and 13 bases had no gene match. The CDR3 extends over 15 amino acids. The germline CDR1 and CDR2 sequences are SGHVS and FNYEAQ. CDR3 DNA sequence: TGTGCCAGCAGCCCGAGCGGGACAGGCCTGGGCGGCTACACCTTC. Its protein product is CASSPSGTGLGGYTF.

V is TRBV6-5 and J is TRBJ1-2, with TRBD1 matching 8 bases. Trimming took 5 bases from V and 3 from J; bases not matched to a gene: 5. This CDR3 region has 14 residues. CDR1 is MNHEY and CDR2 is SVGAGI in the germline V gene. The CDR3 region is CASSRTGRDYGYTF. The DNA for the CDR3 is TGTGCCAGCAGTCGGACAGGGAGAGACTATGGCTACACCTTC.

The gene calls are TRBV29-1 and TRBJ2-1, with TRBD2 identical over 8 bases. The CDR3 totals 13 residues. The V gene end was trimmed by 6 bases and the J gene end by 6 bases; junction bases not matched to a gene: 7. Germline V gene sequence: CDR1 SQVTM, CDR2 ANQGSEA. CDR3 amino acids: CSVGLVSANEQFF. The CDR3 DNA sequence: TGCAGCGTGGGACTAGTTTCCGCCAATGAGCAGTTCTTC.

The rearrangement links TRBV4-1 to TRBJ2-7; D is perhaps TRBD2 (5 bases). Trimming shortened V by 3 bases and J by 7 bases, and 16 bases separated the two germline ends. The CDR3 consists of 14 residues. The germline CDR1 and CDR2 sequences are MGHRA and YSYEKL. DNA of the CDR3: TGCGCCAGCAGCCATTTCTCCGCTCGGGAAGAGCAGTACTTC. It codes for CASSHFSAREEQYF.

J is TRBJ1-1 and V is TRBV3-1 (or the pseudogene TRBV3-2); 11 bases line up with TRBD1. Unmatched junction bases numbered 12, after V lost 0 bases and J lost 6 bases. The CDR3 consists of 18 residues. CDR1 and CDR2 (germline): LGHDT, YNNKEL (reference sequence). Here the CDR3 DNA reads TGTGCCAGCAGCCAAGAGGGGGGACAGGGGGTCAGGGGCTCTGAAGCTTTCTTT. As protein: CASSQEGGQGVRGSEAFF.

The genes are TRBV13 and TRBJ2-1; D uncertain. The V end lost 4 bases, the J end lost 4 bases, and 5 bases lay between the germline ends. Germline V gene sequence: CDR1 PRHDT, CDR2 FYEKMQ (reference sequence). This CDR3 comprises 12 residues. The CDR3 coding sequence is TGTGCCAGCAGCTCCTTGTACAATGAGCAGTTCTTC. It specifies CASSSLYNEQFF.

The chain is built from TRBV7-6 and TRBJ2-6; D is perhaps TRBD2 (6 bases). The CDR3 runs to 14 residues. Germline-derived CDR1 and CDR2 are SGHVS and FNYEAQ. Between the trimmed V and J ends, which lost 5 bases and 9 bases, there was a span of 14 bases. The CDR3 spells CASSSRERDNVLTF. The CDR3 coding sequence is TGTGCCAGCAGCAGTCGGGAGAGGGACAACGTCCTGACTTTC.

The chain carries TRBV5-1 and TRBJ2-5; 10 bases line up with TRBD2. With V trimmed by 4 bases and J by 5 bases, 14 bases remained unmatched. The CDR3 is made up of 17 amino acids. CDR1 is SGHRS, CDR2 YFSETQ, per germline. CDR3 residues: CASSLPAAGGPWETQYF. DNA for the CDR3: TGCGCCAGCAGCCTCCCGGCAGCGGGAGGGCCTTGGGAGACCCAGTACTTC. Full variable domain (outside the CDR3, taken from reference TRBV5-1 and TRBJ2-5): KAGVTQTPRYLIKTRGQQVTLSCSPISGHRSVSWYQQTPGQGLQFLFEYFSETQRNKGNFPGRFSGRQFSNSRSEMNVSTLELGDSALYLCASSLPAAGGPWETQYFGPGTRLLVL.

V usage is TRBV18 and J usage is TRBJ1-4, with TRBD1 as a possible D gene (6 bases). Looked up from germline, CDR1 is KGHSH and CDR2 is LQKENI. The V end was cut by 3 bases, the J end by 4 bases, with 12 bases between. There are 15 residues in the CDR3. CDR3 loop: CASSPFKQGNEKLFF. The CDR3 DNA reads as TGTGCCAGCTCACCGTTCAAACAGGGTAATGAAAAACTGTTTTTT.

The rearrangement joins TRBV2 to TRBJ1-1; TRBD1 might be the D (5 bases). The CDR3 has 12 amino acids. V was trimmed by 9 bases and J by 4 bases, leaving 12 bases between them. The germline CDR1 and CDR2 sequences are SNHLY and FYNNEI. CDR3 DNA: TGTGCCAGTTCTGGGGGGAGCACTGAAGCTTTCTTT. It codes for CASSGGSTEAFF.

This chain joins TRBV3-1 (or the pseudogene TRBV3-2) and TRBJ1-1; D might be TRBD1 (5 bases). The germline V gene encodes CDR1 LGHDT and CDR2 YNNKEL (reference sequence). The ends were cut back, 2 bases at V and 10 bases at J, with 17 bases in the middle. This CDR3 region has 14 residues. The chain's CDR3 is CASSQRAARAPAFF. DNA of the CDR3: TGTGCCAGCAGCCAAAGGGCGGCCAGGGCACCAGCTTTCTTT.

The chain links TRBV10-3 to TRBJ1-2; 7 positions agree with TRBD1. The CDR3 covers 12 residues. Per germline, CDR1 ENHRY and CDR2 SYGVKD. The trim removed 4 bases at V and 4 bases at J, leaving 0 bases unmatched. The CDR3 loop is CAISGQGYGYTF. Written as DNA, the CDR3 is TGTGCCATCAGTGGACAGGGCTATGGCTACACCTTC.